The 14 T cell receptor beta chains below come from one sample, sequenced in a study of blood T cell repertoires in COVID-19. Only in-frame clones appear in the TCRdb table, and some are missing; sequencing was by immunoSEQ multiplex PCR. The sample holds some 140,000 clones, 70% to 85% seen once. Material: peripheral blood. These receptors were obtained from a man in his fifties or sixties who had recovered from COVID-19.

The rearrangement uses TRBV2 and TRBJ2-3; 7 bases are shared with TRBD2. Looked up from germline, CDR1 is SNHLY and CDR2 is FYNNEI. J was trimmed by 8 bases and V by 4 bases; bases with no gene match: 0. This CDR3 is 11 amino acids long. The CDR3 DNA reads as TGTGCCAGCAGTGGGGGGGGTACGCAGTATTTT. Translating it yields CASSGGGTQYF.

The chain uses TRBV6-2 or TRBV6-3 and TRBJ1-5; D is ambiguous. The CDR3 covers 15 residues. The V and J ends lost 5 bases and 0 bases respectively, with 11 bases between them. Per the germline V gene, CDR1 is MNHEY and CDR2 is SVGEGT. The CDR3 loop is CASSGQSGSNQPQHF. The CDR3 DNA is TGTGCCAGCAGTGGCCAATCTGGTAGCAATCAGCCCCAGCATTTT.

V gene TRBV5-4 combines with J gene TRBJ2-5, with D possibly matching TRBD2 (7 bases). Trimming stripped 6 bases from V and 0 bases from J, with 21 bases between. The CDR3 is made up of 17 amino acids. The germline CDR1 and CDR2 sequences are SGHNT and YYREEE (reference sequence). Here the CDR3 reads CASTPLGGGGYQETQYF. The DNA for the CDR3 is TGTGCCAGCACCCCACTTGGAGGCGGGGGCTACCAAGAGACCCAGTACTTC.

This clone was seen only once. This chain connects TRBV28 to TRBJ1-1; 7 bases agree with TRBD1. CDR1 and CDR2 (germline): MDHEN, SYDVKM. This CDR3 spans 14 amino acids. The J segment lost 5 bases and the V segment lost 8 bases, leaving 11 bases of the junction unmatched. Here the CDR3 DNA reads TGTGCCAGCGGTGCTCCGACAGGGCGGACTGAAGCTTTCTTT. This gives the protein CASGAPTGRTEAFF.

This chain connects TRBV2 to TRBJ2-1, with D unresolved. Germline-derived CDR1 and CDR2 are SNHLY and FYNNEI. Trimming took 5 bases from V and 4 from J, leaving 6 bases between them. CDR3 length: 12 residues. The CDR3 bases are TGTGCCAGCAGTACTGAGTACAATGAGCAGTTCTTC. Encoded protein: CASSTEYNEQFF.

This rearrangement joins TRBV5-1 to TRBJ2-7; tentatively, D is TRBD2 (5 bases). The CDR3 has 13 residues. Germline V gene lookup returns CDR1 SGHRS and CDR2 YFSETQ. Trimming removed 5 bases from V and 7 bases from J, with 16 bases in between. The DNA for the CDR3 is TGCGCCAGCAGTGAGGGCAGCCTTTTAGAGCAGTACTTC. Translating gives CASSEGSLLEQYF.

The chain couples TRBV28 to TRBJ2-7; 8 positions match TRBD1. The length of the CDR3 is 13 residues. V lost 6 bases, J lost 5 bases, and 6 bases stayed unmatched. CDR1 is MDHEN, CDR2 SYDVKM, per germline. The CDR3 spells CASSRDRGHEQYF. In nucleotides, the CDR3 is TGTGCCAGCAGCCGAGACAGGGGCCACGAGCAGTACTTC.

This chain joins TRBV6-6 and TRBJ1-1, with TRBD1 matching 7 bases. The CDR3 covers 13 residues. Germline CDR1 and CDR2: MNHNY and SVGAGI (reference sequence). V lost 6 bases, J lost 6 bases, and 7 bases stayed unmatched. The CDR3 DNA reads TGTGCCAGCAGGCTCGGACAGGCCTCTGAAGCTTTCTTT. This encodes CASRLGQASEAFF.

This clone was counted between two and nine times. The J gene is TRBJ2-5, the V gene TRBV6-2 or TRBV6-3; 9 bases match TRBD2. CDR3 length: 19 amino acids. With V trimmed by 2 bases and J by 5 bases, 18 bases remained unmatched. Germline V gene data show CDR1 as MNHEY and CDR2 as SVGEGT. The CDR3 protein is CASSYARKTGLATKETQYF. The DNA for the CDR3 is TGTGCCAGCAGTTACGCCCGGAAAACGGGACTAGCCACAAAGGAGACCCAGTACTTC.

The rearrangement uses TRBV20-1 and TRBJ2-3, with a weak D call TRBD2 (6 bases). Trimming pared 3 bases from V and 9 bases from J, leaving 16 bases between. Germline-derived CDR1 and CDR2 are DFQATT and SNEGSKA (reference sequence). The CDR3 spans 13 residues. The DNA for the CDR3 is TGCAGTGCTAGTCTTGGCCGGGAGTTCACGCAGTATTTT. It specifies CSASLGREFTQYF.

V and J are TRBV19 and TRBJ2-2; weak D call: TRBD1 (5 bases). Trimming removed 5 bases from V and 5 bases from J, with 15 bases in between. The CDR3 runs to 15 residues. Germline V lookup: CDR1 LNHDA, CDR2 SQIVND (reference sequence). CDR3 amino acids: CASSWGGLRTGELFF. The DNA of the CDR3 is TGTGCCAGTAGTTGGGGCGGCTTAAGGACCGGGGAGCTGTTTTTT.

The CDR3 coding sequence is TGTGCCATCAGTGACCCGGCAGGGGTCTATGGCTACACCTTC. It codes for CAISDPAGVYGYTF. The rearrangement uses TRBV10-3 and TRBJ1-2; a weak D match, TRBD1 (6 bases). This CDR3 region has 14 residues. Germline V CDR1 and CDR2: ENHRY, SYGVKD. Deletions cut 3 bases from V and 4 bases from J, with 12 bases between.

The V gene is TRBV7-2, the J gene TRBJ2-3, with D maybe TRBD2 (5 bases). V was clipped by 5 bases and J by 5 bases, with 11 bases between them. CDR1 is SGHTA, CDR2 FQGNSA, per germline. The CDR3 has 13 amino acids. The CDR3 nucleotides are TGTGCCAGCAGCCTATCTCGGGAAGATACGCAGTATTTT. Its protein is CASSLSREDTQYF.

The J gene is TRBJ2-3, the V gene TRBV29-1, with D possibly TRBD2 on 5 matching bases. Trimming left V 0 bases short and J 0 bases short, with 13 bases between. This CDR3 has 16 residues. Germline lookup yields CDR1 SQVTM and CDR2 ANQGSEA. CDR3: CSVEDLLAASTDTQYF. The DNA for the CDR3 is TGCAGCGTTGAAGATCTCCTAGCAGCTAGCACAGATACGCAGTATTTT.